The sample holds many counts of the clone carrying this T cell receptor (beta chain). Stable Graves' hyperthyroidism meant no ophthalmopathy progression within 18 months. Newly diagnosed patients aged 18 to 65 had hyperthyroidism of under 2 months' duration. Diagnosing involved the use of clinical symptoms, serum thyroxine and TRAb, thyroid ultrasound and orbital computed tomography. This sample was taken from a study of T cells in Graves' hyperthyroidism and ophthalmopathy. Study summary: Pretreatment peripheral blood was obtained at initial diagnosis.

RNA transcripts provided the source from which TCR beta CDR3 regions were amplified. First-round RT-PCR with HTBI primers amplified the TCR CDR3 region. Using its own MiXCR run on the multiplex PCR reads, TCRdb lists one record per CDR3 protein. The table has around 480,000 distinct CDR3 sequences, 13% to 15% seen once. The CDR3 is 18 residues long. Trimming took 0 bases from V and 4 from J; bases not matched to a gene: 7. Germline values: CDR1 MNHEY, CDR2 SVGAGI. The gene calls are TRBV6-5 and TRBJ1-3; 12 bases fit TRBD1. This receptor was identified in a woman between 18 and 29 years old with Graves' hyperthyroidism. Sequenced: blood. The CDR3: CASSYSLGTGGFGNTIYF. The DNA of the CDR3 is TGTGCCAGCAGTTACTCCCTGGGGACAGGGGGCTTCGGAAACACCATATATTTT.